The subject of this entry is one TCR beta chain. Its antigen is undetermined. The data were obtained in a study of human versus mouse CDR3 diversity and MHC coevolution. Overall study findings and caveats: Among all groups, most of the three human donors showed least clonal inequality. Mice had fewer CDR3 deletions and insertions than humans on average.

Only in-frame clones appear in the TCRdb table, and some are missing; sequencing was by immunoSEQ multiplex PCR. This sample has tens of thousands of clones, with around 93% found just once. The J segment lost 3 bases and the V segment lost 4 bases, leaving 11 bases of the junction unmatched. The CDR3 has 16 amino acids. CDR1 SGHKS and CDR2 YYEKEE come from the germline V gene (reference sequence). This sequence joins TRBV5-5 and TRBJ2-3; 7 bases map to TRBD2. The sequence was collected from a person aged 30-69 years in good health. The sample was naive CD4+ T cells from blood. Subset here: CD45RO-negative CD62L-positive naive CD4 T cells. CDR3 amino acids: CASSAFGWGGTDTQYF. In DNA form, the CDR3 reads TGTGCCAGCAGCGCCTTCGGGTGGGGAGGGACAGATACGCAGTATTTT.